This T cell receptor beta chain was recorded in a study of regulatory T cells in long-lasting Graves disease. This clonotype has only a few counts. CDR3-region Arm-PCR and iRepertoire HTBI primers produced the TCR beta libraries. TCRdb reprocessed the multiplex PCR reads via MiXCR and lists one record per CDR3 protein. The sample lists over 350,000 distinct CDR3 sequences, 15% occurring once. Trimming removed 4 bases from V and 0 bases from J, with 9 bases in between. Germline CDR1 and CDR2: GTSNPN and SVGIG (reference sequence). CDR3 length: 14 residues. As to time point: newly diagnosed GD, antithyroid drugs for less than 3 months. Making the TCR library involved RNA that had been extracted from PBMCs. This sample also appeared in a second study, on T cells in Graves' hyperthyroidism and ophthalmopathy.

This specimen consisted of peripheral blood mononuclear cells (PBMCs), obtained at new diagnosis, from a patient treated with antithyroid drugs. This chain uses TRBV30 with TRBJ2-2; D perhaps matches TRBD1 (5 bases). This TCR derives from a woman aged 35 to 49 with Graves disease. As DNA, the CDR3 is TGTGCCTGGATTCGACAGACGAACACCGGGGAGCTGTTTTTT. Its translation is CAWIRQTNTGELFF.